This T cell receptor (beta chain) was recovered during a study of blood T cells in healthy people across ages. A sample-barcoded 5' primer and a J-beta primer mix were used in a second PCR of roughly 7 to 11 cycles. Each cDNA molecule received a tag from a template-switch adaptor that had 12 random nucleotides. TCRdb independently ran MiXCR on the 5' RACE reads; one entry per CDR3 protein. The sample records 1.8 million or so distinct CDR3 sequences, about two fifths being singletons. Trimming removed 3 bases at V and 2 bases at J, with 17 bases between. Germline V gene sequence: CDR1 SGHRS, CDR2 YFSETQ. This CDR3 is 16 amino acids long. Extracted total RNA amounted to at least 5.5 micrograms for each sample. A few counts support this clonotype. Its cognate antigen is unknown. Study-wide points: Shifts in expanded clonotypes may have been confounded by donor CMV status, which was unknown.

The sequence derives from a human donor in good health. The chain is built from TRBV5-1 and TRBJ2-5, with unresolved D. Material for sequencing was blood. CDR3 in amino acids: CASSSLPGLPQETQYF. The CDR3 DNA sequence: TGCGCCAGCAGCTCGTTACCGGGCCTACCTCAAGAGACCCAGTACTTC.